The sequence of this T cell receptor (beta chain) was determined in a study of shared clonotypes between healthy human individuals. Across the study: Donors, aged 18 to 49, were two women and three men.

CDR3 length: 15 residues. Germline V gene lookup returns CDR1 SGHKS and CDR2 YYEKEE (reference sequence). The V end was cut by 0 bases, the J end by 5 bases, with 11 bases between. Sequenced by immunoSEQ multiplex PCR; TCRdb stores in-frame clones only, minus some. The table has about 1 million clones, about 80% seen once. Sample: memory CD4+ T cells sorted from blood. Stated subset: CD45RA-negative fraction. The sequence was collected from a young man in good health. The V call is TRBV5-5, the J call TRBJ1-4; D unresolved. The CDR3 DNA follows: TGTGCCAGCAGCTTGGGCCCAGAGGCGAATGAAAAACTGTTTTTT. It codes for CASSLGPEANEKLFF.